Detailed here is one T cell receptor beta chain. The target of this receptor is not known. Per-base qualities were not stored, and no clone one base away is much larger. This specimen includes other DNA sequences encoding the same CDR3. This specimen comes from a study of cytomegalovirus exposure and HLA in healthy donors (dated by TCRdb to the late 2010s). Context from the whole study: An earlier analysis of approximately 600 of the donors reported approximately 300 Gb of sequence data and roughly 110 million unique TCR beta sequences from roughly 200 million T cells. An early release covering around 630 HLA-typed donors comprised roughly 300 gigabases of sequencing data and around 80 million unique TCR sequences. The genetic ancestry cluster associated with self-reported Caucasian donors included over 80% of the roughly 380 genotyped donors. The study was designed to test whether signatures of past pathogen exposure could be identified by cataloging public T cell receptors. The study used immunosequencing to profile the T cell repertoires of 670 or so subjects and linked those repertoires to cytomegalovirus serostatus. In addition to the first cohort of roughly 670 subjects, a separate validation cohort of 100 to 150 different subjects was used. To predict cytomegalovirus infection status, the study combined high-throughput TCR immunosequencing, statistical association of individual TCRs with disease status, and machine learning. A later analysis re-analyzed previously published TCR beta repertoires from about 730 donors and added high-resolution HLA genotyping to study TCR occurrence patterns. Rather than using new phenotypic data, the later analysis identified candidate immune exposures from TCR beta sequences and from how often those sequences occurred across donors. To decide whether each TCR beta V gene segment behaved as functional or pseudogenic, an earlier analysis of 587 of the donors relied on high-throughput TCR beta sequencing. Donor age, sex, ethnicity and CMV serostatus were collected together with the repertoire data. A later genetic analysis took genome-wide SNP genotypes for about 55% of the roughly 700 donors and used that subset as a discovery cohort. All discovery cohort repertoires had been generated on a single sequencing platform. Class I and class II HLA loci were covered by the typing at four-digit resolution. The number of donors typed differed by locus, with 629-630 for A, B, C, DRB1 and DQB1, roughly 520 for DQA1, over 600 for DPA1, and around 460 for DPB1. Roughly five DR-DQ haplotypes were handled as single units for association and clustering because linkage in the cohort was strong. Across 300 to 500 genotyped donors of the cohort, an average of about 220,000 unique TCR beta nucleotide sequences per donor were sequenced, and roughly 20% of those sequences were non-productive.

The cohort comprised some 680 healthy bone marrow donors. At the time of sampling, every cohort member was nominally healthy, though immune exposures that went unrecorded were likely present. The donor tested CMV seropositive, placing the donor among the roughly 300 seropositive members of the cohort. Each donor provided a peripheral blood sample, and peripheral blood mononuclear cells were used for TCR beta sequencing. The Qiagen DNeasy Blood Extraction Kit was used to extract genomic DNA from the blood cell samples. The method was the immunoSEQ multiplex PCR assay. The multiplex PCR relied on a mix of 60 forward primers for TCR Vbeta segments and 13 reverse primers for TCR Jbeta segments. Amplification of the CDR3 region of rearranged TCR beta genes was performed with a multiplex PCR assay on genomic DNA. On the Illumina HiSeq System, the amplified TCR beta libraries were sequenced as 87-base-pair reads. In the source study's methods: Across the roughly 600 repertoires, a later analysis counted 80 million or so unique TCR beta chains, some 11 million of which were shared by at least two donors. To remove PCR and sequencing errors, raw reads were error-corrected and collapsed into unique sequences using a nearest-neighbor algorithm that merged closely related sequences. V, D and J gene segments were assigned by aligning CDR3 sequences to IMGT reference sequences. For a sequence to be retained, a match of at least six nucleotides was required to both a V gene segment and a J gene segment. Rearrangements were called productive when the CDR3 lacked stop codons and stayed in frame with V and J; all others were non-productive. Following IMGT convention, CDR3 was defined as the stretch from the second conserved V-encoded cysteine up to the conserved J-encoded phenylalanine. The earlier analysis of about 570 of the donors excluded any sequence lacking an unambiguous match to a single V gene segment. An earlier analysis of almost 600 of the donors classified V segments as functional when productive rearrangements were above 56.7% and as segregating when the standard deviation between donors was above 5%. A statistical classification framework was developed to diagnose cytomegalovirus status using the catalog of TCR beta chain sequences. In a later analysis, V and J genes were assigned by comparing TCR nucleotide sequences against IMGT/GENE-DB human TR gene sequences. In a later analysis, CDR3 sequences and most-parsimonious VDJ recombination scenarios were assigned using the TCRdist pipeline. In a later analysis, each TCR beta chain was defined by its CDR3 amino acid sequence together with its V-gene family, and reads without a unique V-gene family were excluded. In a later analysis, approximately 590 highly shared, low-generation-probability nucleotide sequences were removed to address suspected cross-contamination and a sequencing artifact. For each public chain, a later analysis derived a clonal expansion index from normalized ranks of inferred template counts within each repertoire. In a later analysis, generation probabilities were computed with a VDJ recombination model fitted to out-of-frame rearrangements, and the resulting probabilities were checked against IGoR. A later analysis scored TCR-TCR, TCR-HLA and TCR-CMV co-occurrence with hypergeometric tests, applying a repertoire-size bias correction to TCR pairs. False discovery rates were estimated in a later analysis by permuting HLA or CMV assignments 20 times. In a later analysis, co-occurring TCRs were grouped using DBSCAN, with TCRdist sequence similarity added in when clustering inside HLA-allele-positive subsets. For co-occurrence clustering, repertoires with fewer than 30,000 or more than 120,000 public chains were excluded, along with four or five repertoires with anomalous nucleotide sharing. Held by TCRdb, this immuneACCESS table contains in-frame sequences only and omits some clones. Under half of the omission traces to an unresolved V gene where checked; the cause of the rest is unknown. V and J calls and clone size come straight from that table; D and trimming were deduced from the DNA. The sample yields approximately 100,000 clones; around 79% were counted once. Together, the top ten hold roughly an eighth of the sample.

Points the paper makes about the study in general: Because counts were too low, seventeen rarely observed V segments, including chromosome 9 orphons, were excluded from the earlier analysis of several hundred of the donors. Most CMV-associated TCR beta chains appeared to be HLA-restricted in a later analysis, and the HLA associations seemed to be driven largely by CMV exposure. A later genetic analysis reported fewer N-insertions in productive TCRs among donors in an Asian-associated ancestry cluster than the roughly 720-donor mean. Immune exposure information for the cohort was limited to CMV serostatus. The study gave a list of 150 to 200 TCR beta chains associated with cytomegalovirus. It was suggested by the authors that the approach could potentially be generalized to other disease states and immunological phenotypes. An earlier analysis of approximately 530 of the donors showed that most TCR beta V segments appeared in productive rearrangements either about 87% or about 30% of the time, which broadly matched IMGT annotations. Strong co-occurrence of HLA alleles, especially DR and DQ, made assigning TCR associations to individual alleles difficult. A later analysis associated about 17,000 TCR beta sequences with specific HLA alleles at a false discovery rate of 0.05. In a later analysis, HLA-associated TCR beta chains showed more clonal expansion and lower generation probabilities than non-associated chains that were equally common. Because HLA typing was unavailable for some donors at each locus, only the typed subset was used in association tests. V-gene and J-gene trimming of TCR beta chains was associated with a missense DCLRE1C variant in a later genetic analysis, and the association was replicated in an independent cohort. A group of highly shared sequence variants was considered likely to be a technical artifact of the sequencing pipeline. The classifier was reported to diagnose cytomegalovirus status with high specificity and sensitivity in both the original cohort and the validation cohort. In a later analysis, several top co-occurrence clusters were reported to appear linked to parvovirus B19, influenza, CMV and Epstein-Barr virus. Because the 87-base-pair reads could not distinguish some IMGT-functional V segments, including TRBV6-2 and TRBV6-3, those segments were excluded. The presence/absence analyses assumed that sequencing depth was roughly uniform across donors, and that assumption may not be true. Linkage disequilibrium might explain the correlated functional status among segregating V segments, but an unknown experimental factor could not be excluded. A further reported finding was that TCR beta sequences accurately predicted the HLA-A and HLA-B alleles for most subjects in the first cohort. A few of the identified cytomegalovirus-associated TCR beta chains were confirmed in vitro to be specific for cytomegalovirus antigens. The cohort was sequenced for TCR beta chains only, and without alpha or paired-chain data the features that could be detected were limited. Most TCR sequences were observed very rarely across donors, whereas some public TCRs were present in many individuals. A later analysis found that TCR association rates varied across HLA loci, with DRB1 alleles showing the most associated TCRs and HLA-C alleles the fewest.

The cysteine opens and the phenylalanine closes a CDR3 of 15 amino acids. Of the read, only the CDR3 DNA is kept; its 45 bases are in frame from base 1. Relative to germline, V is missing 2 bases and J is missing 2 bases, with 2 bases of the junction outside any gene match. CDR1 SGHRS and CDR2 YFSETQ are derived from the germline V gene. Rearrangement joined TRBV5-1 to TRBJ2-1; the central 9 bases match TRBD1. The sample was PBMCs. The TCR originated in a male donor in good health and CMV-seropositive. The sequence in DNA is TGCGCCAGCAGCTTACAGGGGGCGGCCTACAATGAGCAGTTCTTC. Protein translation: CASSLQGAAYNEQFF.